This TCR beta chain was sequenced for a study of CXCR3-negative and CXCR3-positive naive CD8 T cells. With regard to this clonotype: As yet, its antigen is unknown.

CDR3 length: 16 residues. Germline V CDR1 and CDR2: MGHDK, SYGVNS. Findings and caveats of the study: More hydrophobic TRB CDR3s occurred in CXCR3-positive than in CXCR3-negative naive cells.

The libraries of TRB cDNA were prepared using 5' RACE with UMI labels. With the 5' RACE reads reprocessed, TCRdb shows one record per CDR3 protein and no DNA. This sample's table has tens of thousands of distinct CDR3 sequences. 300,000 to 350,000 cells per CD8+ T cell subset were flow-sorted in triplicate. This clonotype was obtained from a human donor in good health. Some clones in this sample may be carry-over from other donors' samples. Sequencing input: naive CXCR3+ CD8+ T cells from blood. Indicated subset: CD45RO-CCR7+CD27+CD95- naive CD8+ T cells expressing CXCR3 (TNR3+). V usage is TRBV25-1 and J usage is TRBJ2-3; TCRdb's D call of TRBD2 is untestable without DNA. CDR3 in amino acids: CASSDWEAGNTDTQYF. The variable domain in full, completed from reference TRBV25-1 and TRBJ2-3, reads EADIYQTPRYLVIGTGKKITLECSQTMGHDKMYWYQQDPGMELHLIHYSYGVNSTEKGDLSSESTVSRIRTEHFPLTLESARPSHTSQYLCASSDWEAGNTDTQYFGPGTRLTVL.